This TCR beta chain was sequenced for a study of T cells in Graves' hyperthyroidism and ophthalmopathy. The wider study: Prior to any treatment, at the point of initial diagnosis, peripheral blood was collected.

A few counts support this clonotype. As yet, its antigen is unknown. TCR beta CDR3 region amplification was performed from RNA transcripts. The HTBI primer set was used in a first-round RT-PCR of the TCR CDR3. MiXCR, run by TCRdb on the multiplex PCR reads, gives a single entry per CDR3 protein. The sample yields 690,000 or so distinct CDR3 sequences, over 15% seen once. Germline-derived CDR1 and CDR2 are MNHNS and SASEGT. Trimming removed 1 base from V and 3 bases from J, with 11 bases in between. The CDR3 consists of 15 residues. Whole-study results and caveats: Ophthalmopathy prediction by the model preceded onset by a median approximately six months.

Initially, at the first diagnosis of hyperthyroidism and before any ophthalmopathy symptoms, blood was sampled. The chain joins TRBV6-1 to TRBJ2-3; TRBD2 might be the D (5 bases). Sequenced: blood. This TCR was sampled from a woman aged 45-60 years with Graves' hyperthyroidism that later progressed to Graves' ophthalmopathy. Written as DNA, the CDR3 is TGTGCCAGCAGTGAAGTCCCCCGCGGGACAGATACGCAGTATTTT. Its translation is CASSEVPRGTDTQYF.